These T cell receptor beta chains were read from a single sample in a study of blood T cell repertoires in COVID-19. Repertoires were generated with immunoSEQ multiplex PCR, while TCRdb's copy carries only in-frame clones and drops some. The sample consists of 200,000 to 250,000 clones, 65% to 85% of them appearing once. What was sequenced was PBMCs or T cells enriched from blood (not recorded which). Receptor source: a woman in her 40s who had recovered from COVID-19. Both conserved end residues are part of each CDR3. Each record gives: V gene, clone size, J gene, CDR3 protein. Clone sizes are given selectively: once, few, many, or a class where the clone is expanded.

v_gene: TRBV3-1/TRBV3-2
abundance: .
j_gene: TRBJ2-3
CDR3aa: CASSQGPRSTDTQYF

v_gene: TRBV4-1
abundance: .
j_gene: TRBJ1-2
CDR3aa: CASSPLGQGDNYGYTF

v_gene: TRBV3-1/TRBV3-2
abundance: .
j_gene: TRBJ1-2
CDR3aa: CASSQAPNYGYTF

v_gene: TRBV9
abundance: .
j_gene: TRBJ1-3
CDR3aa: CASSSRTGAGNTIYF

v_gene: TRBV11-3
abundance: .
j_gene: TRBJ1-4
CDR3aa: CASSPGTGTGATNEKLFF

v_gene: TRBV7-2
abundance: .
j_gene: TRBJ2-2
CDR3aa: CASSRDRSSTGELFF

v_gene: TRBV30
abundance: .
j_gene: TRBJ1-1
CDR3aa: CAWSDPKTLGEAFF

v_gene: TRBV7-9
abundance: once
j_gene: TRBJ1-2
CDR3aa: CASSSTLGGYTF

v_gene: TRBV29-1
abundance: few
j_gene: TRBJ1-1
CDR3aa: CSVQGDDTEAFF

v_gene: TRBV19
abundance: few
j_gene: TRBJ1-6
CDR3aa: CASSIGNRDFSYNSPLHF

v_gene: TRBV6-5
abundance: .
j_gene: TRBJ1-1
CDR3aa: CASRQGNTAEAFF

v_gene: TRBV18
abundance: .
j_gene: TRBJ2-7
CDR3aa: CASSVQFLGQGAYEQYF

v_gene: TRBV10-2
abundance: once
j_gene: TRBJ1-1
CDR3aa: CASSESYVEAFF

v_gene: TRBV4-2
abundance: few
j_gene: TRBJ2-1
CDR3aa: CASSQETSGLINYNEQFF

v_gene: TRBV11-2
abundance: .
j_gene: TRBJ1-1
CDR3aa: CASSSGGTEAFF

v_gene: TRBV28
abundance: .
j_gene: TRBJ1-5
CDR3aa: CASAYGTGFAQPQHF

v_gene: TRBV5-1
abundance: once
j_gene: TRBJ2-7
CDR3aa: CASSLVLAGNYEQYF

v_gene: TRBV4-2
abundance: .
j_gene: TRBJ2-1
CDR3aa: CASSQDGSGSVF

v_gene: TRBV3-1/TRBV3-2
abundance: .
j_gene: TRBJ2-1
CDR3aa: CASSRLGEAYNEQFF

v_gene: TRBV13
abundance: .
j_gene: TRBJ2-7
CDR3aa: CASSMTAGRIYEQYF

v_gene: TRBV7-2
abundance: .
j_gene: TRBJ2-3
CDR3aa: CASSLVKGAQGTQYF

v_gene: TRBV27
abundance: .
j_gene: TRBJ2-3
CDR3aa: CASKSGGSGTDTQYF

v_gene: TRBV30
abundance: .
j_gene: TRBJ1-1
CDR3aa: CAWDRGMNTEAFF

v_gene: TRBV7-6
abundance: .
j_gene: TRBJ2-3
CDR3aa: CASSPGTSGSLQYF

v_gene: TRBV2
abundance: .
j_gene: TRBJ2-1
CDR3aa: CASRGTSGRGNEQFF

v_gene: TRBV28
abundance: .
j_gene: TRBJ2-3
CDR3aa: CASSFGANTDTQYF

v_gene: TRBV14
abundance: once
j_gene: TRBJ2-3
CDR3aa: CASSQERQGFSTDTQYF

v_gene: TRBV4-2
abundance: .
j_gene: TRBJ2-5
CDR3aa: CASSQDPGQGGKTQYF